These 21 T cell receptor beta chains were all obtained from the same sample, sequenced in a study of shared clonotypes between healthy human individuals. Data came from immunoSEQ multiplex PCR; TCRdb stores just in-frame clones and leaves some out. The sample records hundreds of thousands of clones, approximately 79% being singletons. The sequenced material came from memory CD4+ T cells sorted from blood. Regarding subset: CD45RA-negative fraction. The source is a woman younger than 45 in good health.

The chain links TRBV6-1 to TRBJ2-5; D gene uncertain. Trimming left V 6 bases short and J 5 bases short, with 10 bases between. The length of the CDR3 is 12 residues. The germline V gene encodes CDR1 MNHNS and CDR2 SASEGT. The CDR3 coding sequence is TGTGCCAGCAGCATATCTTGGGAGACCCAGTACTTC. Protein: CASSISWETQYF.

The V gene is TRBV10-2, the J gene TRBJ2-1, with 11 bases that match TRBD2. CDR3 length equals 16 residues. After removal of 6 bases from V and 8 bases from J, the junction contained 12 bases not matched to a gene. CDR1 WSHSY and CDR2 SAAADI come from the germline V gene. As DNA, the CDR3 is TGCGCCAGCAGACCGCTTGCTAGCGGGGGGAGGGATGAGCAGTTCTTC. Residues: CASRPLASGGRDEQFF.

CDR3 sequence reads: CASSLRVGPIGNEQFF. CDR3 nucleotide sequence: TGTGCCAGCAGCCTACGGGTTGGGCCGATAGGCAATGAGCAGTTCTTC. The chain recombines TRBV14 with TRBJ2-1; D uncertain. Germline CDR1 is SGHDN and CDR2 is FVKESK. The CDR3 loop spans 16 amino acids. V gave up 4 bases and J gave up 6 bases, with 19 bases separating them.

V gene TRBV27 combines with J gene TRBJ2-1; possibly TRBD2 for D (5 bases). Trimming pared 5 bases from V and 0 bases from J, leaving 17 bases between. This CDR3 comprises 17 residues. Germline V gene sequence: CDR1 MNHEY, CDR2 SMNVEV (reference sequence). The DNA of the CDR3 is TGTGCCAGCAGTCAAGCCTTTGCGGGCGGCTCCTACAATGAGCAGTTCTTC. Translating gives CASSQAFAGGSYNEQFF.

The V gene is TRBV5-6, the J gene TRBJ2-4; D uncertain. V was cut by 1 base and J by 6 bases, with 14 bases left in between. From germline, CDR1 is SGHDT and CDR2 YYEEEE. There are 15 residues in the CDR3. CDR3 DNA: TGTGCCAGCAGCTTGTCGCTGGGGTTAGGAAACATTCAGTACTTC. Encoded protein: CASSLSLGLGNIQYF. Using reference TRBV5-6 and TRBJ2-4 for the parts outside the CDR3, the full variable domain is DAGVTQSPTHLIKTRGQQVTLRCSPKSGHDTVSWYQQALGQGPQFIFQYYEEEERQRGNFPDRFSGHQFPNYSSELNVNALLLGDSALYLCASSLSLGLGNIQYFGAGTRLSVL.

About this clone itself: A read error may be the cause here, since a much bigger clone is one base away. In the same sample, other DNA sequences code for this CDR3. The CDR3 sequence: CSASASYEQYF. The CDR3 coding sequence is TGCAGTGCTAGTGCCTCCTACGAGCAGTACTTC. The chain couples TRBV20-1 to TRBJ2-5; unclear D gene. The end of the DNA is better explained by TRBJ2-7, so the J call may be wrong. This CDR3 comprises 11 residues. Germline V gives CDR1 DFQATT, CDR2 SNEGSKA (reference sequence).

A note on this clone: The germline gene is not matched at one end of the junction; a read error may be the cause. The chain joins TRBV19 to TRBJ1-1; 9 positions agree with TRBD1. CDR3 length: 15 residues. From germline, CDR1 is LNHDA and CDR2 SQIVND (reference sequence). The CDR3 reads CASSIRGQGSAEAFF. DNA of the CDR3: TGTGCCAGCAGTATAAGGGGACAGGGCAGTGCTGAAGCTTTCTTT.

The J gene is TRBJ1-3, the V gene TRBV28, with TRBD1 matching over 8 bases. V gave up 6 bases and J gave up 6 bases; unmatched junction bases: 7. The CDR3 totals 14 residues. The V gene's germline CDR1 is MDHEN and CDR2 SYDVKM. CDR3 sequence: CASRAGQGVNTIYF. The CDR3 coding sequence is TGTGCCAGCAGGGCTGGACAGGGAGTAAACACCATATATTTT.

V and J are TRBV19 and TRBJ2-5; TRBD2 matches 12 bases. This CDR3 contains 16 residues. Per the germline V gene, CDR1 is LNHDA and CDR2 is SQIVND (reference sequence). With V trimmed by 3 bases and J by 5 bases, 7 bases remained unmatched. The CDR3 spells CASSMRILAGGETQYF. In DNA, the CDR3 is TGTGCCAGTAGTATGCGGATACTAGCGGGAGGCGAGACCCAGTACTTC.

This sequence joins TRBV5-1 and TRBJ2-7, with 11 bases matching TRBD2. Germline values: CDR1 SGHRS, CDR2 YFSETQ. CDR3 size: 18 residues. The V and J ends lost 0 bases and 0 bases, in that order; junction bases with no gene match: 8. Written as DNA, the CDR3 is TGCGCCAGCAGCTTGGGTCGTCGGCTAGCGGGAGGCTCCTACGAGCAGTACTTC. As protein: CASSLGRRLAGGSYEQYF.

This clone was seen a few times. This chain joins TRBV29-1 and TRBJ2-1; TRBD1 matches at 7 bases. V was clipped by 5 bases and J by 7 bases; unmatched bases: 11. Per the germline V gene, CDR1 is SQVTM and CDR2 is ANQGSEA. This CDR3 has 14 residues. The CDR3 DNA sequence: TGCAGCGTTTCAAAGGGGACAGAGCGGAATGAGCAGTTCTTC. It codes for CSVSKGTERNEQFF.

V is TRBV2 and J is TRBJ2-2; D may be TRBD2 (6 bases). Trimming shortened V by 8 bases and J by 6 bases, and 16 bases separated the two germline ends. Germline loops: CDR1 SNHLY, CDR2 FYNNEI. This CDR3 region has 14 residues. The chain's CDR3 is CASGVGRAPGELFF. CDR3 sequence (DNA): TGTGCCAGCGGGGTCGGGAGAGCGCCCGGGGAGCTGTTTTTT.

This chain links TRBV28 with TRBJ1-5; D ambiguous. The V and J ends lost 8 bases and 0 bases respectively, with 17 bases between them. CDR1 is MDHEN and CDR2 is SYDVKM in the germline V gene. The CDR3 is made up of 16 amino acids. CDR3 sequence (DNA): TGTGCCAGCCTCCTGGCGCGGGTGTATAGCAATCAGCCCCAGCATTTT. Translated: CASLLARVYSNQPQHF. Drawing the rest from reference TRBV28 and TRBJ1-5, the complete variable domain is DVKVTQSSRYLVKRTGEKVFLECVQDMDHENMFWYRQDPGLGLRLIYFSYDVKMKEKGDIPEGYSVSREKKERFSLILESASTNQTSMYLCASLLARVYSNQPQHFGDGTRLSIL.

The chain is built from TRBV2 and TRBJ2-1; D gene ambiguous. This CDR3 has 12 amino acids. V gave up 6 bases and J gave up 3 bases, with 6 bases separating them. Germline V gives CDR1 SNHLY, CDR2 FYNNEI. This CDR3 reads CASRLNYNEQFF. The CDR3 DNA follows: TGTGCCAGCAGACTAAACTACAATGAGCAGTTCTTC.

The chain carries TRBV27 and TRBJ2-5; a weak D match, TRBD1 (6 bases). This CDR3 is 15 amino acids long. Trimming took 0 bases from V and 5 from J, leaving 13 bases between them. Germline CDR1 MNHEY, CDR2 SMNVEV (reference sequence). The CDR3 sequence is CASSLSLRGLETQYF. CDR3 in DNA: TGTGCCAGCAGTTTATCGCTCAGGGGCCTGGAGACCCAGTACTTC.

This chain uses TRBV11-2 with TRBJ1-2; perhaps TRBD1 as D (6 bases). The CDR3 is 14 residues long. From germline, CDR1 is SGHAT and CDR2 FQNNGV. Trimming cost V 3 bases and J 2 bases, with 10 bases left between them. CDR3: CASSFSRGNYGYTF. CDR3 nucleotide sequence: TGTGCCAGCAGCTTCTCGAGGGGGAACTATGGCTACACCTTC. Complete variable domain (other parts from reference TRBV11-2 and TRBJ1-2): EAGVAQSPRYKIIEKRQSVAFWCNPISGHATLYWYQQILGQGPKLLIQFQNNGVVDDSQLPKDRFSAERLKGVDSTLKIQPAKLEDSAVYLCASSFSRGNYGYTFGSGTRLTVV.

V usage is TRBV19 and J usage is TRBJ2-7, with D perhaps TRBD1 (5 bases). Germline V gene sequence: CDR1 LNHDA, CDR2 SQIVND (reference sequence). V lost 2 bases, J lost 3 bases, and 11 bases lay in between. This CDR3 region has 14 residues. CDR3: CASSIQGTNYEQYF. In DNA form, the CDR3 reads TGTGCCAGTAGTATACAGGGCACCAACTACGAGCAGTACTTC.

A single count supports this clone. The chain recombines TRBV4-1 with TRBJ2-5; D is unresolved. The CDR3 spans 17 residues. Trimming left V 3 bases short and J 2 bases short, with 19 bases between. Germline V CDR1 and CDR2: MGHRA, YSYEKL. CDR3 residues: CASSHELRKSRQETQYF. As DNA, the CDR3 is TGCGCCAGCAGCCACGAGCTCCGAAAGTCGAGGCAAGAGACCCAGTACTTC.

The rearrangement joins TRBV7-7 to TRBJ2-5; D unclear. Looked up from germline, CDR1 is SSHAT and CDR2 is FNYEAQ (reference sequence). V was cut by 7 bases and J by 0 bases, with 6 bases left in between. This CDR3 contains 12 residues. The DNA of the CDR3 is TGTGCCAGCAAAGGCAACCAAGAGACCCAGTACTTC. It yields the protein CASKGNQETQYF.

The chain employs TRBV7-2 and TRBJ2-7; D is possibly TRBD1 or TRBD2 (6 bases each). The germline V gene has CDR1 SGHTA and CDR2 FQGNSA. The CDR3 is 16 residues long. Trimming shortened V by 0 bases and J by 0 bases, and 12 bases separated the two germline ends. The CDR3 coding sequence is TGTGCCAGCAGCTTAGCGGGGGGACACCTCTCCTACGAGCAGTACTTC. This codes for CASSLAGGHLSYEQYF. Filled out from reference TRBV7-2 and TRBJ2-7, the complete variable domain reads GAGVSQSPSNKVTEKGKDVELRCDPISGHTALYWYRQSLGQGLEFLIYFQGNSAPDKSGLPSDRFSAERTGGSVSTLTIQRTQQEDSAVYLCASSLAGGHLSYEQYFGPGTRLTVT.

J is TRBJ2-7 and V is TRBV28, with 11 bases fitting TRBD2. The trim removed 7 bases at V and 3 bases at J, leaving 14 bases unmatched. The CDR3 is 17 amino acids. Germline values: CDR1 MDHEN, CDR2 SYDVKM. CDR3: CASTTSPLAGGHYEQYF. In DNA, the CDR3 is TGTGCCAGCACCACTTCCCCTCTAGCGGGGGGACACTACGAGCAGTACTTC. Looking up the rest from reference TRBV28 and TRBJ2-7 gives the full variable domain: DVKVTQSSRYLVKRTGEKVFLECVQDMDHENMFWYRQDPGLGLRLIYFSYDVKMKEKGDIPEGYSVSREKKERFSLILESASTNQTSMYLCASTTSPLAGGHYEQYFGPGTRLTVT.